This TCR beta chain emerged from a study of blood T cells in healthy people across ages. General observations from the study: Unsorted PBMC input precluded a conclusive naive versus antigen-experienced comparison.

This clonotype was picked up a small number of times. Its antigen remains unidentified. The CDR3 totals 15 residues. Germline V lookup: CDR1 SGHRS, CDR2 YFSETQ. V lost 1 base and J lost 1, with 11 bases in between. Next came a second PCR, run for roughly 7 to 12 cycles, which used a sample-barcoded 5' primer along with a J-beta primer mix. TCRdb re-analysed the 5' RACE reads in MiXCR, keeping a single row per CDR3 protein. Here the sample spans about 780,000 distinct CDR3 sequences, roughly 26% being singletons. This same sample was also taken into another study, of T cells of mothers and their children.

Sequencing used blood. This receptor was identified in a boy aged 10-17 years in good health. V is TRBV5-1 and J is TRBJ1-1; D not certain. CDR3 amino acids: CASSLSPAENTEAFF. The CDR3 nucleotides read TGCGCCAGCAGCTTGAGTCCGGCGGAGAACACTGAAGCTTTCTTT.